This T cell receptor beta chain was obtained from a study of preoperative IRX-2 immunotherapy in early breast cancer. Using immunoSEQ multiplex PCR, the repertoire was profiled, and TCRdb retains in-frame clones only, with some absent. The table shows approximately 3,000 clones, with 75% to 80% occurring only once. Documented treatment: preoperative locoregional IRX-2 cytokine immunotherapy. Patients received preoperative, locoregional IRX-2 cytokine immunotherapy in a phase Ib study. V was clipped by 0 bases and J by 8 bases, with 14 bases between them. Germline V lookup: CDR1 MDHEN, CDR2 SYDVKM. The CDR3 consists of 15 residues.

This chain joins TRBV28 and TRBJ2-1; maybe TRBD2 (5 bases). The sequenced sample was tumor tissue, obtained after IRX-2 immunotherapy. The TCR comes from a human donor with breast cancer. CDR3 coding DNA: TGTGCCAGCAGTTTATGGGCCTCTTTGGAGGATGAGCAGTTCTTC. Protein: CASSLWASLEDEQFF.